The clone carrying this T cell receptor beta chain was seen only a few times. The antigen remains undetermined. The deep-level immunoSEQ assay was used. Repertoires were generated with immunoSEQ multiplex PCR, while TCRdb's copy carries only in-frame clones and drops some. The data show about 680,000 clones, 72% seen once. Trimming left V 4 bases short and J 0 bases short, with 7 bases between. The germline V gene has CDR1 SGHDN and CDR2 FVKESK. CDR3 length equals 14 residues. The data belong to a study of shared clonotypes between healthy human individuals. For the study at large: Researchers drew samples from two women and a few men aged 18 to 49. Study-wide results and caveats: Rarefaction curves obtained for sorted subsets showed sequencing incomplete despite large depth. When compared with the clonotypes that were shared by all four sorted-subset donors, the non-shared clonotypes turned out to have lower generation probabilities.

The TCR comes from a woman in her 30s in good health. The chain uses TRBV14 and TRBJ1-3, with D uncertain. The specimen was memory CD4+ T cells sorted from blood. Subset defined: CD45RA-negative fraction. In DNA form, the CDR3 reads TGTGCCAGCAGCCGTACACTCTCTGGAAACACCATATATTTT. Its translation is CASSRTLSGNTIYF.